This T cell receptor beta chain was obtained from a study of T cells in women clearing cervical HPV infection. Study-wide background: Donors had HPV16-related CIN3 or worse; 2 had invasive cancer. Control women cleared a single incident HPV16 infection within 12 months. With HLA typing for only a few women, HLA confounding remains possible.

TCRdb's table, derived via immunoSEQ multiplex PCR, lists solely in-frame clones and lacks some. The table counts more than 40,000 clones; 7.6% lies in the top ten. Comment on this clone: The read is 3 residues too short to cover the CDR3 end, so that end is filled in from the germline J gene.

The CDR3 length is 15 residues. The V gene's germline CDR1 is SGHAT and CDR2 FQNNGV. V shed 5 bases, J shed 9 bases, and the junction held 10 bases outside the gene matches. The sequenced material came from blood buffy coat. This chain connects TRBV11-2 to TRBJ2-1, with 10 bases lining up with TRBD1. The clonotype comes from a woman between 18 and 70 years old with a cervical HPV16 infection that either progressed to CIN3+ or cleared (not recorded which). CDR3 sequence reads: CASSQSGTGEGEQFF. The CDR3 DNA, read in part, is TGTGCCAGCAGCCAATCCGGGACAGGGGAAGGTGAG.